The 28 T cell receptor beta chains in this list originate from one sample, sequenced in a study of control samples from healthy donors and cancer patients (dated by TCRdb to 2020 to 2021). Library preparation used the immunoSEQ multiplex PCR assay. TCRdb re-hosts the immuneACCESS table, in-frame sequences only. Its copies lack some clones; in the studies checked, an unresolved V gene accounts for under half of them, and the cause for the rest is not known. The sample has around 140,000 clones on record, 90% of them singletons. About 2.3% of the sample is taken by the ten largest. The sequenced sample consisted of blood. The receptors here all came from a man between 35 and 55 years old in good health.

Worth noting for this clone: The junction and the germline gene differ at one end; a read error may be behind it. The chain uses TRBV3-1 (or the pseudogene TRBV3-2) and TRBJ1-2; a weak D match, TRBD1 (5 bases). Germline-derived CDR1 and CDR2 are LGHDT and YNNKEL (reference sequence). This CDR3 is 16 amino acids long. The CDR3 sequence is CASRQAPGPGTYGYTF. The DNA of the CDR3 is TGTGCCAGCAGGCAAGCCCCAGGTCCGGGGACCTATGGCTACACCTTC.

The chain combines TRBV9 with TRBJ2-5, with 11 bases matching TRBD2. This CDR3 spans 15 amino acids. The germline V gene encodes CDR1 SGDLS and CDR2 YYNGEE. J lost 0 bases, V lost 6 bases, and 4 bases had no gene match. CDR3 sequence (DNA): TGTGCCAGCACTAGCGGGGGGTCGTACCAAGAGACCCAGTACTTC. Translation: CASTSGGSYQETQYF.

The chain employs TRBV3-1 (or the pseudogene TRBV3-2) and TRBJ2-1; possibly TRBD1 or TRBD2 for D (6 bases each). This CDR3 comprises 15 residues. Trimming pared 2 bases from V and 6 bases from J, leaving 14 bases between. Germline V CDR1 and CDR2: LGHDT, YNNKEL (reference sequence). The CDR3 region has the DNA TGTGCCAGCAGCCAACCGGGGGCAGGGAGCAATGAGCAGTTCTTC. Amino acids: CASSQPGAGSNEQFF.

The V gene is TRBV5-1, the J gene TRBJ2-7; 8 positions match TRBD2. The CDR3 sequence is 15 residues long. With 4 bases clipped from V and 2 bases from J, the junction kept 8 bases outside the gene matches. Germline V CDR1 and CDR2: SGHRS, YFSETQ. The DNA for the CDR3 is TGCGCCAGCAGCCCCGGCGGGGGGAATACCTACGAGCAGTACTTC. Its protein is CASSPGGGNTYEQYF.

In this sample, this clone turned up once. The chain carries TRBV14 and TRBJ1-2; maybe TRBD1 (6 bases). The CDR3 sequence is 16 residues long. V lost 0 bases, J lost 4 bases, and 15 bases lay in between. Germline CDR1 reads SGHDN; CDR2 reads FVKESK. In DNA form, the CDR3 reads TGTGCCAGCAGCCAAGATCGGGGGGGCTTATTCTATGGCTACACCTTC. It codes for CASSQDRGGLFYGYTF.

The J gene is TRBJ1-5, the V gene TRBV23-1; tentatively, D is TRBD1 (6 bases). TRBV23-1 is annotated as an ORF whose role is uncertain. This CDR3 contains 17 residues. V dropped 3 bases and J dropped 2 bases, with 17 bases sitting between them. The CDR3 nucleotides read TGCGCCAGCAGTCATGGAACAGGGATGGAAGGCAATCAGCCCCAGCATTTT. This gives the protein CASSHGTGMEGNQPQHF.

Only one count was recorded for this clone. The chain carries TRBV18 and TRBJ2-1; no reliable D call. The CDR3 totals 14 residues. The germline V gene encodes CDR1 KGHSH and CDR2 LQKENI. Trimming removed 0 bases at V and 2 bases at J, with 5 bases between. As DNA, the CDR3 is TGTGCCAGCTCACCACCCCTGGCCTACAATGAGCAGTTCTTC. It yields the protein CASSPPLAYNEQFF.

For this clone: An end of the junction does not agree with germline; a read error may underlie this. V and J are TRBV6-1 and TRBJ1-6; TRBD1 matches at 9 bases. Germline CDR1 MNHNS, CDR2 SASEGT. The CDR3 has 13 residues. The chain's CDR3 is CASSDTTGTGYYF. In DNA, the CDR3 is TGTGCCAGCAGTGACACCACCGGGACAGGGTATTACTTT.

Concerning this clone itself: Other DNA variants within this sample encode the same CDR3. J is TRBJ1-1 and V is TRBV19; 9 bases line up with TRBD1. Unmatched junction bases numbered 5, after V lost 6 bases and J lost 6 bases. CDR3 length: 13 residues. Germline assignment: CDR1 LNHDA and CDR2 SQIVND (reference sequence). The CDR3 DNA reads TGTGCCAGTAGGATACAGGGGGCCCCTGAAGCTTTCTTT. This gives the protein CASRIQGAPEAFF.

The chain joins TRBV5-4 to TRBJ1-2, with D possibly TRBD1 on 6 matching bases. Germline lookup yields CDR1 SGHNT and CDR2 YYREEE (reference sequence). The CDR3 extends over 15 amino acids. Trimming left V 4 bases short and J 2 bases short, with 15 bases between. The CDR3 DNA sequence: TGTGCCAGCAGCATAGGACAGACCCTGAACTATGGCTACACCTTC. It encodes CASSIGQTLNYGYTF.

The chain joins TRBV14 to TRBJ2-1, with a tentative D call TRBD1 (6 bases). V gave up 1 base and J gave up 6 bases, with 13 bases separating them. Germline V gene sequence: CDR1 SGHDN, CDR2 FVKESK. The CDR3 runs 15 residues. In DNA, the CDR3 is TGTGCCAGCAGCCAAGCTTTGGGGGCATTCAATGAGCAGTTCTTC. Translated: CASSQALGAFNEQFF.

The V call is TRBV18, the J call TRBJ1-2; D unclear. The CDR3 has 13 residues. Trimming removed 6 bases from V and 8 bases from J, with 16 bases in between. Germline lookup yields CDR1 KGHSH and CDR2 LQKENI. The CDR3 bases are TGTGCCAGCTCCTACGGGAGGTTGCGGGGCTACACCTTC. Encoded protein: CASSYGRLRGYTF.

The gene calls are TRBV19 and TRBJ2-7; D is unresolved. Germline V gene lookup returns CDR1 LNHDA and CDR2 SQIVND (reference sequence). The ends were cut back, 1 base at V and 4 bases at J, with 11 bases in the middle. The CDR3 is 14 residues long. The CDR3 DNA follows: TGTGCCAGTAGTATAGGACCCAAAGGATACGAGCAGTACTTC. It codes for CASSIGPKGYEQYF.

The rearrangement uses TRBV5-1 and TRBJ2-3; TRBD2 matches at 10 bases. Per the germline V gene, CDR1 is SGHRS and CDR2 is YFSETQ. The CDR3 sequence is 15 residues long. V shed 4 bases and J 4 bases; nucleotides not matched to a gene: 6. In DNA, the CDR3 is TGCGCCAGCAGCCTCAGCGGGGGGGCCCCAGATACGCAGTATTTT. As protein: CASSLSGGAPDTQYF.

This rearrangement joins TRBV11-2 to TRBJ1-2; possibly TRBD1 for D (6 bases). The CDR3 covers 14 residues. Germline CDR1 reads SGHAT; CDR2 reads FQNNGV. V lost 0 bases, J lost 8 bases, and 13 bases lay in between. The CDR3 DNA is TGTGCCAGCAGCTTAGAAGCAGGGGAAGACGGCTACACCTTC. It translates to CASSLEAGEDGYTF.

This chain links TRBV7-2 with TRBJ1-2; possible D gene TRBD1, 6 bases. Germline CDR1 is SGHTA and CDR2 is FQGNSA. CDR3 size: 13 residues. The ends were cut back, 0 bases at V and 6 bases at J, with 8 bases in the middle. The CDR3 DNA sequence: TGTGCCAGCAGCTTAGCCAGGGGTAATGGCTACACCTTC. Residues: CASSLARGNGYTF.

The chain combines TRBV19 with TRBJ2-5, with TRBD1 matching 8 bases. The CDR3 loop spans 14 amino acids. J gave up 5 bases and V 6 bases, and 8 bases lay outside the gene matches. Germline lookup yields CDR1 LNHDA and CDR2 SQIVND (reference sequence). The CDR3 is CASSRGLVGETQYF. The CDR3 DNA reads TGTGCCAGTAGCAGGGGGCTGGTAGGGGAGACCCAGTACTTC.

The chain links TRBV5-5 to TRBJ2-7; D is unclear. Deletions cut 2 bases from V and 1 base from J, with 13 bases between. This CDR3 spans 15 amino acids. Germline CDR1 and CDR2: SGHKS and YYEKEE (reference sequence). CDR3: CASSFPGIQSYEQYF. The DNA for the CDR3 is TGTGCCAGCAGCTTCCCTGGCATCCAATCCTACGAGCAGTACTTC.

The chain carries TRBV5-4 and TRBJ2-7, with D hard to call. Germline V lookup: CDR1 SGHNT, CDR2 YYREEE (reference sequence). The V gene lost 1 base and the J gene lost 5 bases, with 16 bases spanning the gap. This CDR3 spans 15 amino acids. The CDR3 bases are TGTGCCAGCAGCTTGTACGCGGCTCTGAGGAACGAGCAGTACTTC. It yields the protein CASSLYAALRNEQYF.

The chain employs TRBV11-3 and TRBJ2-2; D ambiguous. Trimming removed 5 bases from V and 1 base from J, with 5 bases in between. CDR3 length: 13 amino acids. Per the germline V gene, CDR1 is SGHNT and CDR2 is YENEEA. The CDR3 reads CASSPQNTGELFF. In nucleotides, the CDR3 is TGTGCCAGCAGCCCCCAGAACACCGGGGAGCTGTTTTTT.

The chain uses TRBV18 and TRBJ2-5, with D possibly matching TRBD1 (6 bases). The CDR3 has 13 residues. V gave up 6 bases and J gave up 3 bases, with 11 bases separating them. Germline V CDR1 and CDR2: KGHSH, LQKENI. The CDR3 is CASSERTEETQYF. The CDR3 DNA sequence: TGTGCCAGCTCGGAACGGACAGAAGAGACCCAGTACTTC.

J is TRBJ2-7 and V is TRBV10-3, with D hard to call. V was shortened by 2 bases and J by 6 bases, with 11 bases between the two germline ends. The CDR3 totals 13 residues. CDR1 is ENHRY and CDR2 is SYGVKD in the germline V gene. CDR3 coding DNA: TGTGCCATCAGTGAGCCTCTTGTCAGCGAGCAGTACTTC. Its protein product is CAISEPLVSEQYF.

The chain combines TRBV7-3 with TRBJ2-3, with unresolved D. CDR1 SGHTA and CDR2 FQGTGA come from the germline V gene. V was shortened by 2 bases and J by 2 bases, with 11 bases between the two germline ends. The CDR3 loop spans 15 amino acids. Here the CDR3 DNA reads TGTGCCAGCAGCTTAGCACTCTCCCCCACAGATACGCAGTATTTT. Residues: CASSLALSPTDTQYF.

The CDR3 spells CAWNRDTGELFF. The CDR3 DNA is TGTGCCTGGAACCGGGACACCGGGGAGCTGTTTTTT. This chain links TRBV30 with TRBJ2-2, with D unclear. Germline V gives CDR1 GTSNPN, CDR2 SVGIG (reference sequence). V lost 4 bases, J lost 3 bases, and 6 bases lay in between. The CDR3 has 12 amino acids.

With respect to this clone: Distinct nucleotide sequences in the sample also encode this CDR3. This chain connects TRBV5-1 to TRBJ2-7; perhaps TRBD1 as D (6 bases). V lost 2 bases and J 4 bases, leaving 7 bases between the germline ends. The CDR3 runs to 12 residues. CDR1 is SGHRS, CDR2 YFSETQ, per germline. In nucleotides, the CDR3 is TGCGCCAGCAGCTTTCAGGGGTACGAGCAGTACTTC. Translation gives CASSFQGYEQYF.

The chain recombines TRBV7-9 with TRBJ2-5; weak D call: TRBD1 (6 bases). Germline lookup yields CDR1 SEHNR and CDR2 FQNEAQ (reference sequence). The CDR3 sequence is 14 residues long. V lost 5 bases and J 1 base, leaving 11 bases between the germline ends. This chain's CDR3 is CASSARDTQETQYF. Here the CDR3 DNA reads TGTGCCAGCAGCGCGAGGGACACCCAAGAGACCCAGTACTTC.

This sequence joins TRBV18 and TRBJ2-3, with no clear D. Germline CDR1 and CDR2: KGHSH and LQKENI. The V and J ends lost 3 bases and 0 bases respectively, with 19 bases between them. This CDR3 comprises 18 residues. The CDR3 loop is CASSPLSVAATSTDTQYF. The CDR3 DNA reads as TGTGCCAGCTCACCTCTTAGTGTTGCGGCCACTAGCACAGATACGCAGTATTTT.

This rearrangement joins TRBV9 to TRBJ2-1; 11 bases are shared with TRBD2. The V gene end was trimmed by 1 base and the J gene end by 6 bases; junction bases not matched to a gene: 15. This CDR3 is 19 amino acids long. In germline, CDR1 is SGDLS, CDR2 YYNGEE. The CDR3 DNA follows: TGTGCCAGCAGCGTAAGCCTAGCGGGGGGCGCTCGGAGGGGCAATGAGCAGTTCTTC. This gives the protein CASSVSLAGGARRGNEQFF.